Below are 18 T cell receptor beta chains sequenced from a single sample in a study of shared clonotypes between healthy human individuals. Naive CD8 isolation took CD45RO-negative cells positively selected for CCR7 and excluded terminally differentiated effector memory CD45RA+ cells. Using immunoSEQ multiplex PCR, the repertoire was profiled, and TCRdb retains in-frame clones only, with some absent. The table has about 2,200,000 clones, just over 90% seen once. Sequencing was done on a sample of naive CD8+ T cells from PBMCs. The receptor source for this set is a man between 18 and 35 years old in good health. Some clones in this sample may be carry-over from other donors' samples.

The J gene is TRBJ2-5, the V gene TRBV15, with D possibly called TRBD1 or TRBD2 (5 bases each). Germline lookup yields CDR1 LNHNV and CDR2 YYDKDF (reference sequence). Between the trimmed V and J ends, which lost 4 bases and 5 bases, there was a span of 17 bases. There are 15 residues in the CDR3. This CDR3 reads CATSTLEGFRETQYF. As DNA, the CDR3 is TGTGCCACCAGCACTCTTGAGGGGTTCAGGGAGACCCAGTACTTC.

CDR3 protein: CASSYLTEGQFF. CDR3 DNA: TGTGCCAGCAGTTACTTAACAGAGGGGCAGTTCTTC. The chain couples TRBV6-5 to TRBJ2-1; maybe TRBD2 (5 bases). V dropped 1 base and J dropped 12 bases, with 10 bases sitting between them. This CDR3 comprises 12 residues. Germline V gives CDR1 MNHEY, CDR2 SVGAGI.

This sequence joins TRBV28 and TRBJ1-2, with no clear D. The germline gives CDR1 MDHEN, CDR2 SYDVKM. V was clipped by 6 bases and J by 5 bases, with 25 bases between them. This CDR3 has 17 residues. CDR3 loop: CASRQTGLVYLPYGYTF. In DNA, the CDR3 is TGTGCCAGCAGACAAACCGGGCTAGTTTACCTCCCGTATGGCTACACCTTC.

In nucleotides, the CDR3 is TGCGCCAGCAGTAGGGAGCGGGAGGTCGCAGATACGCAGTATTTT. It encodes CASSREREVADTQYF. The V and J genes are TRBV5-1 and TRBJ2-3, with TRBD2 matching 9 bases. Germline loops: CDR1 SGHRS, CDR2 YFSETQ. V lost 5 bases, J lost 4 bases, and 8 bases stayed unmatched. There are 15 residues in the CDR3.

The chain is built from TRBV7-9 and TRBJ1-1, with 7 bases matching TRBD1. V trimming: 3 bases; J trimming: 4 bases; junction bases outside the gene matches: 8. This CDR3 comprises 15 residues. The V gene's germline CDR1 is SEHNR and CDR2 FQNEAQ (reference sequence). The CDR3 region is CASSFVTGWATEAFF. CDR3 nucleotides: TGTGCCAGCAGCTTCGTGACAGGGTGGGCCACTGAAGCTTTCTTT.

The V and J genes are TRBV6-5 and TRBJ2-5; D gene uncertain. V was clipped by 0 bases and J by 5 bases, with 13 bases between them. Germline values: CDR1 MNHEY, CDR2 SVGAGI. This CDR3 is built from 15 residues. CDR3: CASSYSRSRLETQYF. The CDR3 nucleotides are TGTGCCAGCAGTTACTCACGGAGTAGGTTGGAGACCCAGTACTTC.

This chain connects TRBV9 to TRBJ2-1; D not resolved. Germline V lookup: CDR1 SGDLS, CDR2 YYNGEE. The CDR3 runs 15 residues. Trimming took off 0 bases at V and 7 bases at J, with 14 bases between the two ends. CDR3 sequence (DNA): TGTGCCAGCAGCGTAGCGTGGGCGACGCGGAATGAGCAGTTCTTC. Amino acid sequence: CASSVAWATRNEQFF.

CDR3 coding DNA: TGCGCCAGCAGCTTGAGTCGGCGGGACTCCCTCTCCTACGAGCAGTACTTC. Residues: CASSLSRRDSLSYEQYF. This chain joins TRBV5-1 and TRBJ2-7, with a tentative D call TRBD2 (6 bases). The CDR3 length is 17 residues. The ends were cut back, 1 base at V and 0 bases at J, with 17 bases in the middle. Germline V gene data show CDR1 as SGHRS and CDR2 as YFSETQ.

A remark on this clone: Other DNA sequences in the same sample also yield this CDR3. V is TRBV11-2 and J is TRBJ2-3; weak D call: TRBD1 (5 bases). The CDR3 has 14 amino acids. Trimming cost V 2 bases and J 1 base, with 7 bases left between them. The germline V gene has CDR1 SGHAT and CDR2 FQNNGV. CDR3 sequence reads: CASSLSRGTDTQYF. The DNA for the CDR3 is TGTGCCAGCAGCTTAAGCAGGGGCACAGATACGCAGTATTTT.

The chain is built from TRBV19 and TRBJ2-2; D not certain. CDR1 and CDR2 (germline): LNHDA, SQIVND (reference sequence). Deletions cut 7 bases from V and 1 base from J, with 19 bases between. There are 17 residues in the CDR3. Here the CDR3 reads CASTLLRVWWNTGELFF. CDR3 bases: TGTGCCAGTACCCTCCTCCGCGTCTGGTGGAACACCGGGGAGCTGTTTTTT.

Here the CDR3 DNA reads TGTGCCAGCAGTGAGATGTGGTACGAGCAGTACTTC. It yields the protein CASSEMWYEQYF. The V call is TRBV2, the J call TRBJ2-7; D is unclear. CDR1 and CDR2 from the germline V gene are SNHLY and FYNNEI. V was cut by 3 bases and J by 4 bases, with 7 bases left in between. This CDR3 is built from 12 residues.

This rearrangement joins TRBV27 to TRBJ2-7; unclear D gene. V dropped 7 bases and J dropped 3 bases, with 13 bases sitting between them. The CDR3 covers 13 residues. CDR1 is MNHEY and CDR2 is SMNVEV in the germline V gene (reference sequence). The CDR3: CASMRPFYYEQYF. In DNA form, the CDR3 reads TGTGCCAGCATGCGGCCGTTCTACTACGAGCAGTACTTC.

J is TRBJ2-3 and V is TRBV11-1; 7 nucleotides line up with TRBD2. V gave up 7 bases and J gave up 2 bases; unmatched junction bases: 18. Per the germline V gene, CDR1 is SGHAT and CDR2 is FQDESV (reference sequence). This CDR3 spans 18 amino acids. The CDR3 here is CASTPGGEGTGFTDTQYF. The DNA of the CDR3 is TGTGCCAGCACCCCGGGGGGAGAGGGTACAGGTTTCACAGATACGCAGTATTTT.

V usage is TRBV19 and J usage is TRBJ1-1; 9 positions agree with TRBD1. The length of the CDR3 is 15 residues. Germline V gives CDR1 LNHDA, CDR2 SQIVND (reference sequence). The V gene end was trimmed by 4 bases and the J gene end by 0 bases; junction bases not matched to a gene: 3. DNA of the CDR3: TGTGCCAGTAGTACCGGGGACAGGGTGAACACTGAAGCTTTCTTT. Its translation is CASSTGDRVNTEAFF.

The genes are TRBV15 and TRBJ2-2, with TRBD2 identical over 7 bases. CDR1 LNHNV and CDR2 YYDKDF come from the germline V gene (reference sequence). The CDR3 sequence is 17 residues long. The ends lost 2 bases at V and 0 bases at J; junction bases unmatched: 6. For the CDR3, the DNA is TGTGCCACCAGCAGAAAGAGCAGCGGGACGAACACCGGGGAGCTGTTTTTT. Its translation is CATSRKSSGTNTGELFF. Full variable domain (rest looked up from reference TRBV15 and TRBJ2-2): DAMVIQNPRYQVTQFGKPVTLSCSQTLNHNVMYWYQQKSSQAPKLLFHYYDKDFNNEADTPDNFQSRRPNTSFCFLDIRSPGLGDTAMYLCATSRKSSGTNTGELFFGEGSRLTVL.

This sequence joins TRBV27 and TRBJ2-6; TRBD1 matches at 7 bases. The CDR3 sequence is 16 residues long. J lost 0 bases, V lost 6 bases, and 5 bases had no gene match. CDR1 is MNHEY and CDR2 is SMNVEV in the germline V gene (reference sequence). The CDR3 sequence: CASRTGVPSGANVLTF. Written as DNA, the CDR3 is TGTGCCAGCAGAACAGGGGTCCCCTCTGGGGCCAACGTCCTGACTTTC.

V gene TRBV28 combines with J gene TRBJ1-5; TRBD1 is a possible D gene (5 bases). With 1 base removed from V and 11 bases from J, the gap between germline ends came to 15 bases. Germline V CDR1 and CDR2: MDHEN, SYDVKM. There are 14 residues in the CDR3. Here the CDR3 reads CASSLSSGGRAQHF. The CDR3 region has the DNA TGTGCCAGCAGTTTATCCAGCGGGGGTCGGGCCCAGCATTTT. Full variable domain (remainder filled in from reference TRBV28 and TRBJ1-5): DVKVTQSSRYLVKRTGEKVFLECVQDMDHENMFWYRQDPGLGLRLIYFSYDVKMKEKGDIPEGYSVSREKKERFSLILESASTNQTSMYLCASSLSSGGRAQHFGDGTRLSIL.

This clone was seen once. CDR3 DNA: TGTGCCAGCAGCGTAGATGGGAGGGAGGAGACCCAGTACTTC. Translation gives CASSVDGREETQYF. The gene calls are TRBV9 and TRBJ2-5; TRBD2 aligns across 7 bases. Germline V CDR1 and CDR2: SGDLS, YYNGEE. The V gene end was trimmed by 0 bases and the J gene end by 5 bases; junction bases not matched to a gene: 4. The CDR3 contains 14 residues.